These 2 T cell receptor beta chains originate from one sample sequenced in a study of cytomegalovirus exposure and HLA in healthy donors (dated by TCRdb to the late 2010s). The receptor library was made with the immunoSEQ multiplex PCR assay. For the multiplex PCR, a mixture combining 60 forward primers for TCR Vbeta segments and 13 reverse primers for TCR Jbeta segments was used. TCRdb took over this immuneACCESS table, retaining in-frame rearrangements with V and J assigned. Such tables are incomplete; in checked studies, under half of the missing clones stem from an unresolved V gene, and the remainder is unexplained. The sample includes 200,000 or so clones, with about 84% observed a single time. About 1.2% of the sample belongs to the ten largest clones. The sample comprised PBMCs. These receptor sequences come from a human donor in good health.

The chain has TRBV28 and TRBJ2-7, with TRBD2 matching 8 bases. V was clipped by 5 bases and J by 2 bases; unmatched bases: 5. Germline V gives CDR1 MDHEN, CDR2 SYDVKM. CDR3 length: 14 residues. CDR3 region: CASSPLAETYEQYF. The DNA for the CDR3 is TGTGCCAGCAGTCCACTAGCGGAAACCTACGAGCAGTACTTC. Full variable domain (outside the CDR3, taken from reference TRBV28 and TRBJ2-7): DVKVTQSSRYLVKRTGEKVFLECVQDMDHENMFWYRQDPGLGLRLIYFSYDVKMKEKGDIPEGYSVSREKKERFSLILESASTNQTSMYLCASSPLAETYEQYFGPGTRLTVT.

The chain couples TRBV27 to TRBJ2-7, with a weak D call TRBD1 (6 bases). CDR3 size: 15 residues. Per germline, CDR1 MNHEY and CDR2 SMNVEV (reference sequence). Trimming shortened V by 0 bases and J by 4 bases, and 13 bases separated the two germline ends. CDR3 loop: CASSLSFTGLYEQYF. Written as DNA, the CDR3 is TGTGCCAGCAGTTTATCATTCACAGGGCTTTACGAGCAGTACTTC.